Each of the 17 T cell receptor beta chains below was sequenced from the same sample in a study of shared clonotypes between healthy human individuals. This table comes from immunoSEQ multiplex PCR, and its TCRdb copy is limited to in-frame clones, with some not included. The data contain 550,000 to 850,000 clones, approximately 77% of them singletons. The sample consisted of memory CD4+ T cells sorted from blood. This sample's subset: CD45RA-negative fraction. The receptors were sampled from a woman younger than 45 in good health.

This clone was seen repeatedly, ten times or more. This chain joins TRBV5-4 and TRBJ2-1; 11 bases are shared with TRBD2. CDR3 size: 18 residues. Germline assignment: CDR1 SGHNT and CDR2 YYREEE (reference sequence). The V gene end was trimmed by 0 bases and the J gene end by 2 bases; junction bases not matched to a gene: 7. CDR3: CASSLDGSGLAAYNEQFF. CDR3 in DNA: TGTGCCAGCAGCTTGGATGGCTCGGGACTAGCGGCCTACAATGAGCAGTTCTTC.

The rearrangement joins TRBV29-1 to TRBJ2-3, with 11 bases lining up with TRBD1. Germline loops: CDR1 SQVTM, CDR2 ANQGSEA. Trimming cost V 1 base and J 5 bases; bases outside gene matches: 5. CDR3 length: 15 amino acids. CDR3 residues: CSVEGGQGARDTQYF. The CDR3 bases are TGCAGCGTTGAAGGTGGACAGGGGGCCCGAGATACGCAGTATTTT.

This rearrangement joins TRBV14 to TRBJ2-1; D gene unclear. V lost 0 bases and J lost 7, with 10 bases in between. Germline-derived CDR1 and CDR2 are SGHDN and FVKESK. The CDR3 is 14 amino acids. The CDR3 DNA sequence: TGTGCCAGCAGCCAAGATTTAACGAAGAATGAGCAGTTCTTC. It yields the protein CASSQDLTKNEQFF.

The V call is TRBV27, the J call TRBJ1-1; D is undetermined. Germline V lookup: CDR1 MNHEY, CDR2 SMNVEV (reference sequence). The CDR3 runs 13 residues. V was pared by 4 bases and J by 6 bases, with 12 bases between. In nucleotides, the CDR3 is TGTGCCAGCAGTTCGGTGGGAGGACCTGAAGCTTTCTTT. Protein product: CASSSVGGPEAFF.

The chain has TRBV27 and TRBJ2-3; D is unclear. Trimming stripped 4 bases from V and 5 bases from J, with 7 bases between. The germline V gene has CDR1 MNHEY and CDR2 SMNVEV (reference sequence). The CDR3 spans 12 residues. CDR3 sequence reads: CASSSTRDTQYF. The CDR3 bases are TGTGCCAGCAGTTCCACCCGAGATACGCAGTATTTT.

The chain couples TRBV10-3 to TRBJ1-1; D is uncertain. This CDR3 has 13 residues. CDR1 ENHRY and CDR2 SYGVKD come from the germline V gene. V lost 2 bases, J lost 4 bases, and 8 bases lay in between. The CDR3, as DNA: TGTGCCATCAGTGAGGCCCTAGTCACTGAAGCTTTCTTT. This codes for CAISEALVTEAFF.

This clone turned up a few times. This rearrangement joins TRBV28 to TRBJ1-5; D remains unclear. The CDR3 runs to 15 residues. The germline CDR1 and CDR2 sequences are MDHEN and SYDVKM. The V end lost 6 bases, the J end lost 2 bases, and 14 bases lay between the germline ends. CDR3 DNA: TGTGCCAGCAGGGTTAGGTTTGAGGGCAATCAGCCCCAGCATTTT. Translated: CASRVRFEGNQPQHF.

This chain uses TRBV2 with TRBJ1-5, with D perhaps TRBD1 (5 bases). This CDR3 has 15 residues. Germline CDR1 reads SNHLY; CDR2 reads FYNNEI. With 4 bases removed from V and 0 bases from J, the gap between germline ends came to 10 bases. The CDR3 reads CASSARDNSNQPQHF. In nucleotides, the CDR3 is TGTGCCAGCAGTGCCAGGGATAATAGCAATCAGCCCCAGCATTTT.

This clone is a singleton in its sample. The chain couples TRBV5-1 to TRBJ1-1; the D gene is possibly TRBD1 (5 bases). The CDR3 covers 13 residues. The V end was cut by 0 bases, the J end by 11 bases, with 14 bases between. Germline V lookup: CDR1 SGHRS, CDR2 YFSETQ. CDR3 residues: CASSLAGGYGAFF. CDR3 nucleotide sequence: TGCGCCAGCAGCTTGGCCGGGGGGTATGGCGCTTTCTTT.

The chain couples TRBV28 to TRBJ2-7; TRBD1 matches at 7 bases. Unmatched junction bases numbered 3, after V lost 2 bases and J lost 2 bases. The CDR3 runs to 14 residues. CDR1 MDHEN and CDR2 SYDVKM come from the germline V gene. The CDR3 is CASSLGQDPYEQYF. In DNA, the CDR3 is TGTGCCAGCAGTTTAGGACAGGACCCCTACGAGCAGTACTTC.

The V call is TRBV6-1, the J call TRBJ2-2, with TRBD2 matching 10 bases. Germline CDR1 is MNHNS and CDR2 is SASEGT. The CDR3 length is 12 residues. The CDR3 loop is CALAGVTGELFF. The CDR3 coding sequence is TGTGCGCTAGCGGGAGTTACCGGGGAGCTGTTTTTT.

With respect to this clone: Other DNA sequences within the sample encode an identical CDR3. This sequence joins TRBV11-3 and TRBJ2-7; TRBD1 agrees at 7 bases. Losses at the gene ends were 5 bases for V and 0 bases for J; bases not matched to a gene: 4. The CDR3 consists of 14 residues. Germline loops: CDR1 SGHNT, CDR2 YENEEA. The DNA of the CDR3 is TGTGCCAGCAGCCCCAGACAGGGCTCCTACGAGCAGTACTTC. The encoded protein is CASSPRQGSYEQYF.

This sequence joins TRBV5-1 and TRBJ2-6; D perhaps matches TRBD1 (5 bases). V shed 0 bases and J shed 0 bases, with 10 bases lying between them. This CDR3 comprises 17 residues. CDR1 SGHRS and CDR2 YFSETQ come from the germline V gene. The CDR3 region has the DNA TGCGCCAGCAGCTTGGCAGGGTTAAGCTCTGGGGCCAACGTCCTGACTTTC. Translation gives CASSLAGLSSGANVLTF. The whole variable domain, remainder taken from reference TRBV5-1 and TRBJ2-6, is KAGVTQTPRYLIKTRGQQVTLSCSPISGHRSVSWYQQTPGQGLQFLFEYFSETQRNKGNFPGRFSGRQFSNSRSEMNVSTLELGDSALYLCASSLAGLSSGANVLTFGAGSRLTVL.

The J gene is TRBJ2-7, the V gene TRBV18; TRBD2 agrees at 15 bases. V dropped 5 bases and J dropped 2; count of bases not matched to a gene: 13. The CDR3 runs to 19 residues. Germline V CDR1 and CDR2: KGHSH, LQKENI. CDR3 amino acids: CASSLRTSGRAGVTYEQYF. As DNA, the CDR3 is TGTGCCAGCTCATTGAGGACTAGCGGGAGGGCCGGGGTGACCTACGAGCAGTACTTC.

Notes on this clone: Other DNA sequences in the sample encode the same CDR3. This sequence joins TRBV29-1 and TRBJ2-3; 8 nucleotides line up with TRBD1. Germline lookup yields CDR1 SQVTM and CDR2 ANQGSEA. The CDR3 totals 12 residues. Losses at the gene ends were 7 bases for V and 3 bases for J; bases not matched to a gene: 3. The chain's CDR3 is CSADRGTDTQYF. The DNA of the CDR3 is TGCAGCGCCGACAGGGGAACAGATACGCAGTATTTT.

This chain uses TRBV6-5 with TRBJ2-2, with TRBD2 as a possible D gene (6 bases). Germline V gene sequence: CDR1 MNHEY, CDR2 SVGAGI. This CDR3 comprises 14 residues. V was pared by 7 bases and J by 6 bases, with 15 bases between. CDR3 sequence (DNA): TGTGCCAGCACCCATGGGATAGCGGCCGGGGAGCTGTTTTTT. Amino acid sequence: CASTHGIAAGELFF.

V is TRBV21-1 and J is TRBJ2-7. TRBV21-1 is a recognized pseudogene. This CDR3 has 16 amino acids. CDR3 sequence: CASSENWTGGSYEQYF. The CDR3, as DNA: TGTGCCAGCAGCGAAAACTGGACCGGCGGAAGCTACGAGCAGTACTTC.